Below, 32 T cell receptor beta chains from the same sample are listed, as sequenced in a study of graft-versus-host responses after intestinal transplantation. These TCRs are of unknown antigen specificity. Sequencing was performed with immunoSEQ multiplex PCR; in TCRdb, only in-frame clones are kept and a portion is missing. The sample carries some 90,000 clones, 90% to 95% recorded once. Sample: unstimulated CD8+ T cells sorted from spleen or lymph node cells, taken before intestinal transplant. Every receptor here comes from a human donor who received an intestinal transplant.

V gene TRBV10-2 combines with J gene TRBJ2-5; D not resolved. The end of the DNA aligns better with TRBJ2-7, so the J call may be wrong. CDR1 and CDR2 (germline): WSHSY, SAAADI. The CDR3 is made up of 13 amino acids. In nucleotides, the CDR3 is TGCGCCATCCTCAAGCCAGAAACCTACGAGCAGTACTTC. It is translated as CAILKPETYEQYF.

This sequence joins TRBV11-2 and TRBJ2-7; TRBD2 matches at 9 bases. The germline V gene encodes CDR1 SGHAT and CDR2 FQNNGV. The ends lost 8 bases at V and 5 bases at J; junction bases unmatched: 13. This CDR3 is 15 amino acids long. CDR3 amino acids: CASGGSAGGRDEQYF. CDR3 DNA sequence: TGTGCCAGCGGGGGATCAGCGGGAGGCCGGGACGAGCAGTACTTC.

The genes are TRBV7-2 and TRBJ2-5; 9 bases are a match to TRBD2. The germline CDR1 and CDR2 sequences are SGHTA and FQGNSA. J lost 2 bases, V lost 4 bases, and 11 bases had no gene match. CDR3 length: 17 residues. The CDR3 DNA is TGTGCCAGCAGCTGTGCCTCCTCTAGCGGGGTTCAAGAGACCCAGTACTTC. This translates into CASSCASSSGVQETQYF.

Concerning this clone itself: Mismatch with germline at one junction end may stem from a read error. The sample carries other DNA sequences with the same CDR3. V is TRBV19 and J is TRBJ1-1; the D gene is possibly TRBD1 (6 bases). From germline, CDR1 is LNHDA and CDR2 SQIVND (reference sequence). The CDR3 runs 12 residues. The CDR3 sequence is CASKGGENEAFF. The CDR3 DNA reads as TGTGCCAGTAAAGGGGGTGAAAATGAAGCTTTCTTC.

The chain couples TRBV13 to TRBJ2-5; TRBD2 matches at 8 bases. The J call may not be correct, given that the DNA end is closer to TRBJ2-7. CDR1 is PRHDT and CDR2 is FYEKMQ in the germline V gene (reference sequence). The CDR3 has 15 residues. CDR3 residues: CASSLGLAVPYEQYF. CDR3 DNA: TGTGCCAGCAGCTTAGGACTAGCGGTCCCCTACGAGCAGTACTTC.

A few counts support this clone. This rearrangement joins TRBV5-4 to TRBJ1-1, with D maybe TRBD1 (5 bases). Looked up from germline, CDR1 is SGHNT and CDR2 is YYREEE (reference sequence). Trimming cost V 4 bases and J 3 bases, with 13 bases left between them. This CDR3 is 14 amino acids long. The CDR3 nucleotides are TGTGCCAGCAGCCTGACAGCGATCGACACTGAAGCTTTCTTT. This encodes CASSLTAIDTEAFF. Drawing the rest from reference TRBV5-4 and TRBJ1-1, the complete variable domain is ETGVTQSPTHLIKTRGQQVTLRCSSQSGHNTVSWYQQALGQGPQFIFQYYREEENGRGNFPPRFSGLQFPNYSSELNVNALELDDSALYLCASSLTAIDTEAFFGQGTRLTVV.

A remark on this clone: This specimen includes other DNA sequences encoding the same CDR3. V and J are TRBV7-9 and TRBJ2-1, with D tentatively TRBD2 (6 bases). Trimming removed 5 bases from V and 3 bases from J, with 11 bases in between. CDR3 length equals 14 residues. Germline V gene data show CDR1 as SEHNR and CDR2 as FQNEAQ (reference sequence). For the CDR3, the DNA is TGTGCCAGCAGCCACCGGGACTTCTACAATGAGCAGTTCTTC. Translating gives CASSHRDFYNEQFF.

This sequence joins TRBV6-6 and TRBJ2-7, with 10 bases identical to TRBD2. V dropped 6 bases and J dropped 3; count of bases not matched to a gene: 8. The CDR3 is made up of 15 amino acids. Germline lookup yields CDR1 MNHNY and CDR2 SVGAGI (reference sequence). CDR3 DNA sequence: TGTGCCAGCAGCTTGACTAGCGGGTGGTACTACGAGCAGTACTTC. It encodes CASSLTSGWYYEQYF.

The chain recombines TRBV6-1 with TRBJ1-1; a possible D gene is TRBD1 (6 bases). The CDR3 covers 15 residues. Per the germline V gene, CDR1 is MNHNS and CDR2 is SASEGT. V dropped 4 bases and J dropped 5 bases, with 17 bases sitting between them. CDR3: CASSGSGTRFTEAFF. CDR3 sequence (DNA): TGTGCCAGCAGTGGCTCCGGGACAAGGTTTACTGAAGCTTTCTTT.

This chain links TRBV27 with TRBJ2-3; the match to TRBD2 covers 14 bases. CDR1 is MNHEY, CDR2 SMNVEV, per germline (reference sequence). This CDR3 region has 15 residues. Trimming cost V 5 bases and J 5 bases; bases outside gene matches: 3. The CDR3 here is CASSRGTSGGDTQYF. CDR3 sequence (DNA): TGTGCCAGCAGTCGCGGGACTAGCGGGGGAGATACGCAGTATTTT.

J is TRBJ2-7 and V is TRBV6-6, with 7 bases matching TRBD1. Germline V gene sequence: CDR1 MNHNY, CDR2 SVGAGI (reference sequence). The CDR3 extends over 16 amino acids. V gave up 2 bases and J gave up 0 bases; unmatched junction bases: 7. The CDR3 DNA sequence: TGTGCCAGCAGTTACCCCCCGGGACAGAGCTCCTACGAGCAGTACTTC. The encoded protein is CASSYPPGQSSYEQYF.

The chain has TRBV5-1 and TRBJ2-3; the D gene is possibly TRBD2 (6 bases). The germline V gene has CDR1 SGHRS and CDR2 YFSETQ. This CDR3 comprises 15 residues. V was cut by 4 bases and J by 2 bases, with 14 bases left in between. The CDR3 sequence is CASSQKRALTDTQYF. Written as DNA, the CDR3 is TGCGCCAGCAGCCAGAAGCGGGCTCTCACAGATACGCAGTATTTT. Together with reference TRBV5-1 and TRBJ2-3, the CDR3 gives the full variable domain: KAGVTQTPRYLIKTRGQQVTLSCSPISGHRSVSWYQQTPGQGLQFLFEYFSETQRNKGNFPGRFSGRQFSNSRSEMNVSTLELGDSALYLCASSQKRALTDTQYFGPGTRLTVL.

V is TRBV10-2 and J is TRBJ2-1, with TRBD2 matching 10 bases. J was trimmed by 2 bases and V by 1 base; bases with no gene match: 2. The length of the CDR3 is 16 residues. The germline CDR1 and CDR2 sequences are WSHSY and SAAADI. CDR3: CASSEWGLAPYNEQFF. For the CDR3, the DNA is TGCGCCAGCAGTGAGTGGGGACTAGCGCCCTACAATGAGCAGTTCTTC.

The chain links TRBV5-4 to TRBJ2-1; D unclear. The ends were cut back, 0 bases at V and 7 bases at J, with 11 bases in the middle. Germline lookup yields CDR1 SGHNT and CDR2 YYREEE (reference sequence). CDR3 length: 14 residues. CDR3 DNA: TGTGCCAGCAGCTTGGATGTTACTGGAAATGAGCAGTTCTTC. Amino acids: CASSLDVTGNEQFF.

The count of this clone is one. This chain connects TRBV9 to TRBJ2-7, with D perhaps matching TRBD2 (6 bases). V shed 0 bases and J shed 2 bases, with 9 bases lying between them. The CDR3 totals 14 residues. Germline V CDR1 and CDR2: SGDLS, YYNGEE. The CDR3 DNA follows: TGTGCCAGCAGCGTAGGGTGGGGGGCCTACGAGCAGTACTTC. This sequence encodes CASSVGWGAYEQYF.

The chain uses TRBV5-1 and TRBJ1-1; D call uncertain. The V end lost 4 bases, the J end lost 3 bases, and 19 bases lay between the germline ends. Germline loops: CDR1 SGHRS, CDR2 YFSETQ. There are 16 residues in the CDR3. CDR3 sequence reads: CASSHFDSVADTEAFF. DNA of the CDR3: TGCGCCAGCAGCCACTTCGATTCAGTTGCGGACACTGAAGCTTTCTTT.

The chain has TRBV13 and TRBJ2-5; D is unresolved. Trimming left V 0 bases short and J 2 bases short, with 7 bases between. The CDR3 sequence is 14 residues long. Germline CDR1 and CDR2: PRHDT and FYEKMQ (reference sequence). CDR3 DNA: TGTGCCAGCAGCTTAGGGACAATTCAAGAGACCCAGTACTTC. Its protein is CASSLGTIQETQYF.

The chain has TRBV5-6 and TRBJ2-7, with 8 bases lining up with TRBD1. The CDR3 runs to 16 residues. V lost 0 bases and J lost 2; bases outside the gene matches: 7. The germline CDR1 and CDR2 sequences are SGHDT and YYEEEE. This CDR3 is CASSLGVGTGAYEQYF. The CDR3 DNA reads as TGTGCCAGCAGCTTGGGGGTGGGGACAGGAGCCTACGAGCAGTACTTC.

With respect to this clone: Other nucleotide sequences in the sample specify the same CDR3. The chain employs TRBV27 and TRBJ2-1, with D maybe TRBD2 (5 bases). Germline V gene data show CDR1 as MNHEY and CDR2 as SMNVEV (reference sequence). The germline V and J ends were trimmed by 6 bases and 7 bases, with 10 bases remaining between them. CDR3 length: 12 residues. The CDR3 region has the DNA TGTGCCAGCAGCCCAACGGGGAATGAGCAGTTCTTC. Its translation is CASSPTGNEQFF.

The chain uses TRBV4-1 and TRBJ1-1; 7 nucleotides line up with TRBD1. Germline V gene sequence: CDR1 MGHRA, CDR2 YSYEKL. The CDR3 has 14 amino acids. Trimming at V came to 7 bases and at J to 0 bases, leaving 5 bases not matched to a gene. The CDR3 nucleotides read TGCGCCAGCACGGTGACAGGGATGAACACTGAAGCTTTCTTT. The encoded protein is CASTVTGMNTEAFF.

The chain is built from TRBV7-4 and TRBJ1-2; 9 nucleotides match TRBD1. Germline lookup yields CDR1 SGHVT and CDR2 SQSDAQ. This CDR3 has 14 residues. J was trimmed by 5 bases and V by 6 bases; bases with no gene match: 7. CDR3 region: CASSLQGALYGYTF. CDR3 in DNA: TGTGCCAGCAGTTTACAGGGGGCTCTTTATGGCTACACCTTC.

CDR3 protein: CASSLGLADTSTDTQYF. CDR3 nucleotides: TGTGCCAGCAGCTTAGGCCTAGCGGACACTAGCACAGATACGCAGTATTTT. The chain couples TRBV11-3 to TRBJ2-3; 7 bases agree with TRBD2. V trimming: 1 base; J trimming: 0 bases; junction bases outside the gene matches: 7. The CDR3 consists of 17 residues. The germline V gene has CDR1 SGHNT and CDR2 YENEEA.

V gene TRBV5-1 combines with J gene TRBJ1-1, with unresolved D. This CDR3 comprises 14 residues. Per the germline V gene, CDR1 is SGHRS and CDR2 is YFSETQ. V was pared by 4 bases and J by 11 bases, with 21 bases between. In DNA form, the CDR3 reads TGCGCCAGCAGCCCAGGAAGGTCTGGAGTAAGGGCTTTCTTT. Translated, it gives CASSPGRSGVRAFF.

The chain combines TRBV10-2 with TRBJ2-1; TRBD1 matches 7 bases. There are 11 residues in the CDR3. Germline CDR1 is WSHSY and CDR2 is SAAADI. The junction had 0 bases not matched to a gene; V was cut back by 6 bases and J by 7 bases. CDR3 sequence reads: CASRTGNEQFF. CDR3 coding DNA: TGCGCCAGCAGGACAGGGAATGAGCAGTTCTTC.

The J gene is TRBJ2-1, the V gene TRBV4-1; 7 nucleotides agree with TRBD1. This CDR3 has 16 residues. The germline CDR1 and CDR2 sequences are MGHRA and YSYEKL. The V gene end was trimmed by 5 bases and the J gene end by 1 base; junction bases not matched to a gene: 8. The DNA of the CDR3 is TGCGCCAGCAGCTTTCTAGGGGGCGAGTCCTACAATGAGCAGTTCTTC. Translation: CASSFLGGESYNEQFF.

The count of this clone is one. The chain joins TRBV5-4 to TRBJ2-1; D assignment may be TRBD1 or TRBD2 (5 bases each). This CDR3 region has 14 residues. Germline CDR1 is SGHNT and CDR2 is YYREEE (reference sequence). Trimming shortened V by 0 bases and J by 9 bases, and 13 bases separated the two germline ends. The CDR3 here is CASSLGADGTEQFF. The DNA for the CDR3 is TGTGCCAGCAGCTTGGGAGCGGATGGGACTGAGCAGTTCTTC. Combining the CDR3 with reference TRBV5-4 and TRBJ2-1 gives the whole variable domain ETGVTQSPTHLIKTRGQQVTLRCSSQSGHNTVSWYQQALGQGPQFIFQYYREEENGRGNFPPRFSGLQFPNYSSELNVNALELDDSALYLCASSLGADGTEQFFGPGTRLTVL.

The chain recombines TRBV18 with TRBJ2-7; 7 positions agree with TRBD2. Trimming cost V 2 bases and J 0 bases; bases outside gene matches: 13. The CDR3 is made up of 18 amino acids. Germline V gene lookup returns CDR1 KGHSH and CDR2 LQKENI. The CDR3 region is CASSPIWARDYRSYEQYF. CDR3 sequence (DNA): TGTGCCAGCTCACCAATATGGGCCCGGGACTACCGCTCCTACGAGCAGTACTTC.

The chain joins TRBV7-9 to TRBJ1-1; the D gene is possibly TRBD1 (5 bases). CDR1 is SEHNR and CDR2 is FQNEAQ in the germline V gene (reference sequence). Trimming shortened V by 1 base and J by 1 base, and 7 bases separated the two germline ends. The CDR3 is 14 amino acids. The chain's CDR3 is CASSLGGENTEAFF. The CDR3 DNA follows: TGTGCCAGCAGCTTAGGGGGGGAGAACACTGAAGCTTTCTTT.

The chain recombines TRBV5-6 with TRBJ2-3, with D possibly matching TRBD1 (5 bases). V gave up 0 bases and J gave up 1 base, with 9 bases separating them. The CDR3 has 15 residues. The germline V gene has CDR1 SGHDT and CDR2 YYEEEE. CDR3 residues: CASSLEGWGTDTQYF. CDR3 DNA sequence: TGTGCCAGCAGCTTGGAGGGGTGGGGCACAGATACGCAGTATTTT.

This chain joins TRBV5-1 and TRBJ2-3; D might be TRBD1 or TRBD2, each matching 6 bases. CDR1 and CDR2 from the germline V gene are SGHRS and YFSETQ. The CDR3 sequence is 15 residues long. V was clipped by 4 bases and J by 2 bases, with 14 bases between them. CDR3 protein: CASSRGEYHTDTQYF. The CDR3 DNA is TGCGCCAGCAGCAGGGGGGAGTACCACACAGATACGCAGTATTTT.

V gene TRBV6-1 combines with J gene TRBJ2-7, with D perhaps given as TRBD1 or TRBD2 (5 bases each). Trimming pared 2 bases from V and 0 bases from J, leaving 11 bases between. Germline-derived CDR1 and CDR2 are MNHNS and SASEGT. The CDR3 contains 15 residues. The CDR3 protein is CASSERGDPSYEQYF. Written as DNA, the CDR3 is TGTGCCAGCAGTGAAAGAGGGGATCCCTCCTACGAGCAGTACTTC.

The gene calls are TRBV7-3 and TRBJ2-3, with 8 bases identical to TRBD2. The CDR3 length is 15 residues. The germline gives CDR1 SGHTA, CDR2 FQGTGA. With 4 bases clipped from V and 5 bases from J, the junction kept 8 bases outside the gene matches. CDR3 nucleotide sequence: TGTGCCAGCAGCTCATCGGGAGGGCCGGAAGATACGCAGTATTTT. Protein: CASSSSGGPEDTQYF.